This T cell receptor (beta chain) was sequenced in a study of OX40 agonist ivuxolimab in advanced cancers. Regarding the study in general: Ivuxolimab was an agonistic, fully human IgG2 monoclonal antibody directed against OX40 (CD134), a costimulatory receptor. Of the 50 or so patients in dose escalation, some 20 had hepatocellular carcinoma, some 15 had melanoma, 9 had renal cell carcinoma and 9 had head and neck cancer. The paper reports the monotherapy dose-escalation portion (N ≈ 50 patients) of the phase I ivuxolimab trial. Three dose-escalation patients achieved partial responses, one with hepatocellular carcinoma and two with cutaneous melanoma. Intravenous ivuxolimab was administered to patients every 2 weeks at six dose levels: 0.01, 0.1, 0.3, 1.5, 3 and 10 mg/kg. Peripheral TCRbeta sequencing was intended to test whether TCR sequence diversity was altered and clonal T-cell expansion was caused by ivuxolimab. In the dose-escalation cohort, around 80% of patients were male, and the mean age was 60 years with a range of about 20 to 90. Patients were allowed to have had prior anti-PD-1, anti-PD-L1 or anti-CTLA-4 therapy, and approximately 40% of the dose-escalation patients had previously received checkpoint inhibitors. Broader findings and caveats from the paper: Low levels of normalized T-cell clonal expansion were also shown by some nonresponding patients. In the 0.1-3.0 mg/kg groups, partial responders were among the patients with the lowest normalized peripheral clonal expansion, particularly in CD8+ T cells. The antigen specificity of the peripheral T cells that underwent clonal expansion was not determined. On average, CD8+ T cells showed more expanded clones than CD4+ T cells after ivuxolimab. At doses of 0.1 to 3.0 mg/kg, clonal expansion of both CD4+ and CD8+ blood T cells was observed from baseline to week 6.

In the case of this clone: Its antigen is currently not known. Nothing much larger sits one base from this clone, and base qualities are not available.

The trial excluded patients who had a history of autoimmune disease or were on systemic immunosuppression. Peripheral blood for TCR sequencing was drawn from every dose cohort at baseline, at cycle 4 day 1 and at cycle 7 day 1. The samples were drawn from a first-in-human, open-label, multicenter phase I dose-escalation trial of ivuxolimab. Adults with locally advanced or metastatic melanoma, renal cell, hepatocellular, or head and neck squamous cell carcinoma were enrolled in the trial. Before TCR sequencing, CD4+ T cells and CD8+ T cells from peripheral blood were sorted into separate populations. Genomic DNA was extracted from sorted cells for sequencing of the TCRbeta CDR3 region. The immunoSEQ Assay was used for sequencing of TCRbeta CDR3 regions. TCRdb carries this immuneACCESS record with in-frame sequences only. Its versions omit some clonotypes, under half of them owing to an unresolved V gene in the studies checked, with the rest unexplained. The sample data list tens of thousands of clones, and roughly 84% of these were observed just once. Of the sample, approximately 7% is held by the ten largest clones.

Sample: CD4+ or CD8+ T cells sorted from blood, taken in a trial of the OX40 agonist ivuxolimab. The clonotype originates from an adult with an advanced solid tumor such as melanoma, head and neck, liver or kidney cancer.

The DNA is as follows: TGTGCCAGCAGTTCCCGTCCAACTAGAGATACGCAGTATTTT. This encodes CASSSRPTRDTQYF. Recombination joined TRBV27 with TRBJ2-3; a weak D assignment points to TRBD2 (5 bases agree). The junction shows trimming of 4 bases on V and 5 bases on J, plus 13 bases between the germline ends. From the cysteine through the phenylalanine, the CDR3 covers 14 amino acids. The retained sequence is limited to the CDR3, 42 bases, with the frame set at the first base. CDR1 and CDR2, per the germline V gene (reference sequence), are MNHEY and SMNVEV.